This T cell receptor beta chain was recovered during a study of T cells in Graves' hyperthyroidism and ophthalmopathy. Trimming removed 5 bases from V and 0 bases from J, with 13 bases in between. This CDR3 is 15 amino acids long. CDR1 and CDR2 from the germline V gene are LNHDA and SQIVND (reference sequence). For this clonotype: Antigen unknown.

General study results and limits: Ophthalmopathy stood apart from stable hyperthyroidism in a 13 V-J model.

Using RNA transcripts as the source, TCR beta CDR3 regions were amplified. When the TCR CDR3 underwent first-round RT-PCR, the HTBI primer set was used. TCRdb re-called the multiplex PCR reads with MiXCR, one entry per CDR3 protein. Here the sample spans over 500,000 distinct CDR3 sequences, around 13% being singletons. Exclusion followed for patients with uncontrolled infection, other autoimmune disease, pregnancy or lactation. Each diagnosis was grounded in clinical symptoms, serum thyroxine and TRAb, thyroid ultrasound, and orbital computed tomography. PBMCs stemmed from less than 13 ml fresh peripheral blood.

The sequence was obtained from a woman between 40 and 50 years old with Graves' hyperthyroidism. The sequencing sample was made of blood. The chain uses TRBV19 and TRBJ1-1; D possibly corresponds to TRBD1 (5 bases). The CDR3 here is CASSLQGTVNTEAFF. In DNA form, the CDR3 reads TGTGCCAGTAGTTTACAAGGGACGGTGAACACTGAAGCTTTCTTT.